The 7 T cell receptor beta chains below all came from one sample that was sequenced in a study of beta chain features in type 1 diabetes. As every portion of the isolated RNA was reverse transcribed, the sequencing read expressed TCRB transcripts. Some clones are missing from TCRdb's copy, which holds only in-frame ones; the method was immunoSEQ multiplex PCR. The sample has around 320,000 clones, 12% to 15% seen once. The sample taken for sequencing was central memory CD4+ T cells from blood. These TCRs come from a man aged 25-45 years in good health.

This sequence joins TRBV2 and TRBJ1-2, with a possible D match to TRBD1 (5 bases). This CDR3 spans 14 amino acids. Trimming pared 7 bases from V and 6 bases from J, leaving 18 bases between. Germline V gene sequence: CDR1 SNHLY, CDR2 FYNNEI. The CDR3 reads CASTERAGLDGYTF. The CDR3 region has the DNA TGTGCCAGCACCGAAAGGGCAGGGCTGGATGGCTACACCTTC.

This clone was observed a handful of times. This chain connects TRBV4-2 to TRBJ1-3; no firm D call. Per the germline V gene, CDR1 is LGHNA and CDR2 is YNFKEQ. This CDR3 has 13 residues. Trimming took 0 bases from V and 4 from J, leaving 4 bases between them. CDR3 amino acids: CASSQDSGNTIYF. For the CDR3, the DNA is TGTGCCAGCAGCCAAGACTCCGGAAACACCATATATTTT.

This clone was seen a handful of times. The genes are TRBV30 and TRBJ2-1; TRBD2 matches at 7 bases. Trimming cost V 3 bases and J 4 bases; bases outside gene matches: 9. The CDR3 sequence is 15 residues long. CDR1 is GTSNPN, CDR2 SVGIG, per germline (reference sequence). The CDR3 is CAWRVFASGYNEQFF. The CDR3, as DNA: TGTGCCTGGAGAGTCTTCGCTAGCGGTTACAATGAGCAGTTCTTC.

The chain is built from TRBV29-1 and TRBJ2-5; TRBD2 aligns across 12 bases. After removal of 5 bases from V and 1 base from J, the junction contained 2 bases not matched to a gene. Germline V gives CDR1 SQVTM, CDR2 ANQGSEA. There are 14 residues in the CDR3. The CDR3 reads CSVRLAGAQETQYF. The CDR3, as DNA: TGCAGCGTTCGACTAGCGGGAGCCCAAGAGACCCAGTACTTC.

The chain employs TRBV5-4 and TRBJ1-6, with TRBD1 as a possible D gene (5 bases). Germline V CDR1 and CDR2: SGHNT, YYREEE (reference sequence). The CDR3 has 17 amino acids. The germline V and J ends were trimmed by 0 bases and 0 bases, with 10 bases remaining between them. The CDR3 DNA reads as TGTGCCAGCAGCTTGGTTAGAGACAGCTCCTATAATTCACCCCTCCACTTT. Its translation: CASSLVRDSSYNSPLHF.

The chain uses TRBV2 and TRBJ2-1; TRBD2 agrees at 7 bases. The CDR3 runs 16 residues. V was pared by 4 bases and J by 8 bases, with 14 bases of the junction left unmatched. Germline CDR1 SNHLY, CDR2 FYNNEI. The CDR3 DNA reads TGTGCCAGCAGTGGGTTAGTGAGCGGGAATATCGATGAGCAGTTCTTC. Translation: CASSGLVSGNIDEQFF. Full variable domain (remainder filled in from reference TRBV2 and TRBJ2-1): EPEVTQTPSHQVTQMGQEVILRCVPISNHLYFYWYRQILGQKVEFLVSFYNNEISEKSEIFDDQFSVERPDGSNFTLKIRSTKLEDSAMYFCASSGLVSGNIDEQFFGPGTRLTVL.

In its sample, this clone was seen a few times. The chain is built from TRBV5-1 and TRBJ2-7, with 12 bases identical to TRBD2. Germline lookup yields CDR1 SGHRS and CDR2 YFSETQ. J gave up 2 bases and V 4 bases, and 4 bases lay outside the gene matches. This CDR3 contains 15 residues. The CDR3 nucleotides are TGCGCCAGCAGCCGGGGACTAGCGGGTACCTACGAGCAGTACGTC. Its translation: CASSRGLAGTYEQYV.